Shown below are 32 T cell receptor beta chains from a single sample sequenced in a study of blood T cell repertoires in COVID-19. The method was immunoSEQ multiplex PCR; TCRdb's version includes in-frame clones alone and lacks a portion of them. The table includes just under 150,000 clones, approximately 80% detected once. Source material: peripheral blood. All receptors come from a human donor in a cohort sampled during active COVID-19.

This clone was picked up a small number of times. V is TRBV18 and J is TRBJ2-7; weak D call: TRBD1 (5 bases). V dropped 4 bases and J dropped 3 bases, with 16 bases sitting between them. This CDR3 is 15 amino acids long. From germline, CDR1 is KGHSH and CDR2 LQKENI. The CDR3 loop reads CASSLGAGNVYEQYF. In nucleotides, the CDR3 is TGTGCCAGCTCACTAGGGGCAGGCAACGTCTACGAGCAGTACTTC.

The chain has TRBV3-1 (or the pseudogene TRBV3-2) and TRBJ1-3; D is undetermined. The germline CDR1 and CDR2 sequences are LGHDT and YNNKEL (reference sequence). Trimming removed 4 bases from V and 0 bases from J, with 10 bases in between. The CDR3 sequence is 15 residues long. CDR3 DNA: TGTGCCAGCAGCCCCAACAGCCTCTCTGGAAACACCATATATTTT. Its protein product is CASSPNSLSGNTIYF.

The chain carries TRBV19 and TRBJ1-2; 10 positions match TRBD1. Trimming cost V 5 bases and J 8 bases; bases outside gene matches: 14. The CDR3 contains 16 residues. Germline V gene data show CDR1 as LNHDA and CDR2 as SQIVND (reference sequence). DNA for the CDR3: TGTGCCAGTAGTGTCGGACAGGGGGGTGGCCGCGGAGGCTACACCTTC. Encoded protein: CASSVGQGGGRGGYTF.

In this sample, this clone turned up many times. The rearrangement links TRBV2 to TRBJ2-3, with 7 bases that match TRBD1. The germline gives CDR1 SNHLY, CDR2 FYNNEI. Losses at the gene ends were 7 bases for V and 2 bases for J; bases not matched to a gene: 12. The CDR3 consists of 16 residues. The DNA for the CDR3 is TGTGCCAGCACTGGGGTCCCGGGACAGTCCACAGATACGCAGTATTTT. Translated, it gives CASTGVPGQSTDTQYF.

J is TRBJ1-5 and V is TRBV4-1; no clear D. Trimming took off 0 bases at V and 5 bases at J, with 5 bases between the two ends. This CDR3 has 13 amino acids. From germline, CDR1 is MGHRA and CDR2 YSYEKL. The CDR3 DNA reads as TGCGCCAGCAGCCAAGAAGAGGATCAGCCCCAGCATTTT. It yields the protein CASSQEEDQPQHF.

This chain connects TRBV5-5 to TRBJ1-1; D possibly corresponds to TRBD1 (6 bases). Germline loops: CDR1 SGHKS, CDR2 YYEKEE (reference sequence). This CDR3 comprises 14 residues. The ends were cut back, 3 bases at V and 4 bases at J, with 13 bases in the middle. The CDR3 spells CASSSRGGGTEAFF. The CDR3 nucleotides read TGTGCCAGCAGCTCCAGGGGAGGGGGCACTGAAGCTTTCTTT.

This chain's CDR3 is CASSPVNVASGYTGELFF. In DNA form, the CDR3 reads TGTGCCAGCAGCCCCGTAAATGTGGCTAGCGGTTACACCGGGGAGCTGTTTTTT. The chain links TRBV11-2 to TRBJ2-2, with 7 bases identical to TRBD2. With 5 bases clipped from V and 3 bases from J, the junction kept 15 bases outside the gene matches. The CDR3 is made up of 18 amino acids. Germline CDR1 and CDR2: SGHAT and FQNNGV.

CDR3 in DNA: TGTGCCAGCTCCCCCGACAGGGTGGCCACTGAAGCTTTCTTT. Encoded protein: CASSPDRVATEAFF. The chain has TRBV6-5 and TRBJ1-1; the match to TRBD1 covers 7 bases. This CDR3 has 14 residues. In germline, CDR1 is MNHEY, CDR2 SVGAGI. V trimming: 8 bases; J trimming: 4 bases; junction bases outside the gene matches: 10.

The V gene is TRBV15, the J gene TRBJ1-2; D gene unclear. Trimming shortened V by 1 base and J by 8 bases, and 11 bases separated the two germline ends. Germline-derived CDR1 and CDR2 are LNHNV and YYDKDF (reference sequence). CDR3 size: 13 residues. The CDR3 bases are TGTGCCACCAGCAGAGCGGGAAAGATCGGCTACACCTTC. Residues: CATSRAGKIGYTF.

CDR3 bases: TGCAGCGCTGGGACGGGGGAAGTTGGAACTGAAGCTTTCTTT. It translates to CSAGTGEVGTEAFF. The chain joins TRBV29-1 to TRBJ1-1, with D possibly being TRBD1 (5 bases). The germline CDR1 and CDR2 sequences are SQVTM and ANQGSEA. Trimming left V 7 bases short and J 5 bases short, with 20 bases between. This CDR3 is 14 amino acids long.

The chain carries TRBV7-2 and TRBJ2-3; TRBD2 is a possible D gene (5 bases). The germline CDR1 and CDR2 sequences are SGHTA and FQGNSA. The V and J ends lost 4 bases and 6 bases respectively, with 14 bases between them. This CDR3 has 14 residues. CDR3 coding DNA: TGTGCCAGCAGCTCTCGGGCGGGCCCCGATACGCAGTATTTT. Its protein product is CASSSRAGPDTQYF.

The chain is built from TRBV7-9 and TRBJ2-1; 10 bases match TRBD1. The CDR3 totals 11 residues. Germline lookup yields CDR1 SEHNR and CDR2 FQNEAQ (reference sequence). The V and J ends lost 5 bases and 12 bases, in that order; junction bases with no gene match: 1. The CDR3: CASSRTGGQFF. The CDR3 DNA follows: TGTGCCAGCAGCCGGACAGGGGGGCAGTTCTTC.

The V call is TRBV5-1, the J call TRBJ2-7; TRBD1 matches 10 bases. The V gene's germline CDR1 is SGHRS and CDR2 YFSETQ. This CDR3 has 14 residues. The J segment lost 7 bases and the V segment lost 6 bases, leaving 10 bases of the junction unmatched. CDR3 bases: TGCGCCAGCACTTCCGGGACAGGGGCGTGGGAGCAGTACTTC. This gives the protein CASTSGTGAWEQYF. The full variable domain, with the rest looked up from reference TRBV5-1 and TRBJ2-7, is KAGVTQTPRYLIKTRGQQVTLSCSPISGHRSVSWYQQTPGQGLQFLFEYFSETQRNKGNFPGRFSGRQFSNSRSEMNVSTLELGDSALYLCASTSGTGAWEQYFGPGTRLTVT.

This chain uses TRBV5-6 with TRBJ1-2; 8 bases are shared with TRBD1. V lost 3 bases, J lost 7 bases, and 5 bases stayed unmatched. This CDR3 spans 13 amino acids. CDR1 is SGHDT, CDR2 YYEEEE, per germline. The CDR3 region has the DNA TGTGCCAGCAGCTCTACAGGGGGTCGTGGCTACACCTTC. This sequence encodes CASSSTGGRGYTF.

The J gene is TRBJ2-2, the V gene TRBV19; tentatively, D is TRBD2 (5 bases). Trimming took off 4 bases at V and 6 bases at J, with 15 bases between the two ends. The CDR3 contains 15 residues. Germline-derived CDR1 and CDR2 are LNHDA and SQIVND (reference sequence). The CDR3 reads CASSRPGFSAGELFF. The CDR3 nucleotides read TGTGCCAGTAGTAGACCGGGATTTAGTGCCGGGGAGCTGTTTTTT.

The V call is TRBV14, the J call TRBJ2-2; a weak D match, TRBD1 (5 bases). Germline V lookup: CDR1 SGHDN, CDR2 FVKESK. V dropped 9 bases and J dropped 4 bases, with 18 bases sitting between them. The CDR3 loop spans 15 amino acids. The CDR3 loop is CARLRADRTTGELFF. The CDR3 DNA reads as TGTGCCAGGCTAAGGGCCGACAGAACCACCGGGGAGCTGTTTTTT.

This clone was detected a few times. The chain combines TRBV6-6 with TRBJ2-7, with a weak D call TRBD1 (5 bases). The CDR3 has 13 residues. V shed 5 bases and J shed 3 bases, with 11 bases lying between them. Germline V gene lookup returns CDR1 MNHNY and CDR2 SVGAGI (reference sequence). The CDR3 protein is CASSQQGYYEQYF. Here the CDR3 DNA reads TGTGCCAGCAGTCAGCAGGGTTACTACGAGCAGTACTTC.

V is TRBV15 and J is TRBJ2-7; weak D call: TRBD2 (5 bases). The CDR3 spans 12 residues. Germline V gene data show CDR1 as LNHNV and CDR2 as YYDKDF (reference sequence). The V end lost 4 bases, the J end lost 3 bases, and 7 bases lay between the germline ends. Written as DNA, the CDR3 is TGTGCCACCAGCATCGACTACTACGAGCAGTACTTC. Translating gives CATSIDYYEQYF.

V gene TRBV6-5 combines with J gene TRBJ1-1; no clear D. Per germline, CDR1 MNHEY and CDR2 SVGAGI. Trimming left V 6 bases short and J 10 bases short, with 21 bases between. There are 14 residues in the CDR3. In DNA, the CDR3 is TGTGCCAGCAGAGGGCCCCGGGGAGGGCTTGGAGCTTTCTTT. As protein: CASRGPRGGLGAFF.

The V call is TRBV2, the J call TRBJ1-5; D perhaps matches TRBD1 (6 bases). Per germline, CDR1 SNHLY and CDR2 FYNNEI. This CDR3 has 13 residues. Trimming removed 6 bases from V and 6 bases from J, with 12 bases in between. The CDR3 protein is CASSQGLGQPQHF. The CDR3 DNA reads TGTGCCAGCAGCCAGGGGTTAGGTCAGCCCCAGCATTTT.

This clone appeared once. This is likely a read error, given that the CDR3 carries no conserved phenylalanine or tryptophan at its end. This chain joins TRBV3-1 (or the pseudogene TRBV3-2) and TRBJ2-3; 10 bases map to TRBD2. V was clipped by 0 bases and J by 10 bases; unmatched bases: 7. CDR3 size: 15 residues. Germline V gene lookup returns CDR1 LGHDT and CDR2 YNNKEL (reference sequence). CDR3 sequence reads: CASSQDLLAGVAQYL. CDR3 in DNA: TGTGCCAGCAGCCAAGATCTGCTAGCGGGGGTCGCGCAGTATCTT.

This rearrangement joins TRBV9 to TRBJ2-5; 9 nucleotides agree with TRBD1. Per the germline V gene, CDR1 is SGDLS and CDR2 is YYNGEE. The junction had 8 bases not matched to a gene; V was cut back by 2 bases and J by 3 bases. This CDR3 region has 16 residues. The CDR3 DNA sequence: TGTGCCAGCAGCGTCCGCCCAGGGACAGGGAAAGAGACCCAGTACTTC. Protein sequence: CASSVRPGTGKETQYF.

The CDR3 bases are TGTGCCAGCAGCGACAAGGGGACAGGGCGCACTGAAGCTTTCTTT. Residues: CASSDKGTGRTEAFF. This chain connects TRBV7-9 to TRBJ1-1; TRBD1 matches at 9 bases. Germline assignment: CDR1 SEHNR and CDR2 FQNEAQ (reference sequence). The CDR3 contains 15 residues. V lost 5 bases and J lost 4; bases outside the gene matches: 8.

V gene TRBV28 combines with J gene TRBJ1-5, with unresolved D. Germline values: CDR1 MDHEN, CDR2 SYDVKM. V dropped 3 bases and J dropped 8 bases, with 20 bases sitting between them. The CDR3 loop spans 16 amino acids. The CDR3 sequence is CASSFVWRSVSEPQHF. CDR3 sequence (DNA): TGTGCCAGCAGTTTCGTATGGAGATCTGTGTCGGAGCCCCAGCATTTT.

In this sample, this clone turned up many times. The chain has TRBV6-1 and TRBJ2-7, with D perhaps TRBD1 (5 bases). The ends were cut back, 3 bases at V and 2 bases at J, with 14 bases in the middle. The CDR3 covers 15 residues. In germline, CDR1 is MNHNS, CDR2 SASEGT. Here the CDR3 reads CASSESPRQPYEQYV. CDR3 nucleotide sequence: TGTGCCAGCAGTGAGAGTCCACGACAGCCCTACGAGCAGTACGTC.

This clone was seen a single time. The rearrangement uses TRBV14 and TRBJ1-2; weak D call: TRBD1 (5 bases). V dropped 1 base and J dropped 7 bases, with 16 bases sitting between them. Germline loops: CDR1 SGHDN, CDR2 FVKESK. The CDR3 runs 15 residues. The CDR3 spells CASSQGVGGDPGYTF. CDR3 nucleotide sequence: TGTGCCAGCAGCCAAGGCGTCGGGGGGGACCCTGGCTACACCTTC.

The rearrangement links TRBV9 to TRBJ1-1; 7 nucleotides agree with TRBD1. The CDR3 covers 16 residues. Germline V CDR1 and CDR2: SGDLS, YYNGEE. V dropped 4 bases and J dropped 2; count of bases not matched to a gene: 11. CDR3 sequence: CASSRGQGYGNTEAFF. The DNA of the CDR3 is TGTGCCAGCAGCAGGGGGCAGGGCTACGGAAACACTGAAGCTTTCTTT.

This clone was picked up one time. V gene TRBV2 combines with J gene TRBJ2-2; 11 bases fit TRBD2. V gave up 3 bases and J gave up 0 bases; unmatched junction bases: 9. Germline-derived CDR1 and CDR2 are SNHLY and FYNNEI. This CDR3 is 19 amino acids long. In DNA, the CDR3 is TGTGCCAGCAGTGATTTGGGACTAGCGGATAACGCGAACACCGGGGAGCTGTTTTTT. Its translation is CASSDLGLADNANTGELFF.

V usage is TRBV9 and J usage is TRBJ1-2; 8 nucleotides match TRBD1. Germline V gene sequence: CDR1 SGDLS, CDR2 YYNGEE. This CDR3 region has 14 residues. The V gene end was trimmed by 3 bases and the J gene end by 1 base; junction bases not matched to a gene: 2. In nucleotides, the CDR3 is TGTGCCAGCAGCGCAGGACAGGGTAACTATGGCTACACCTTC. It specifies CASSAGQGNYGYTF.

The chain employs TRBV2 and TRBJ2-2, with D possibly TRBD2 on 6 matching bases. Germline V gene lookup returns CDR1 SNHLY and CDR2 FYNNEI. V dropped 8 bases and J dropped 4 bases, with 17 bases sitting between them. The CDR3 covers 15 residues. For the CDR3, the DNA is TGTGCCAGCCAAGGTCGAGCGGGTAGCACCGGGGAGCTGTTTTTT. It is translated as CASQGRAGSTGELFF.

V gene TRBV6-5 combines with J gene TRBJ2-3, with D maybe TRBD1 (7 bases). The CDR3 runs to 15 residues. Trimming took off 6 bases at V and 2 bases at J, with 15 bases between the two ends. Germline V CDR1 and CDR2: MNHEY, SVGAGI. This CDR3 is CASRDQGGYTDTQYF. CDR3 nucleotide sequence: TGTGCCAGCAGAGACCAGGGGGGATACACAGATACGCAGTATTTT.

This sequence joins TRBV7-9 and TRBJ1-6, with TRBD1 as a possible D gene (5 bases). The CDR3 length is 16 residues. Germline CDR1 reads SEHNR; CDR2 reads FQNEAQ (reference sequence). V was shortened by 5 bases and J by 7 bases, with 18 bases between the two germline ends. The CDR3 loop is CASSLELGVFNSPLHF. CDR3 DNA: TGTGCCAGCAGCCTCGAGTTAGGGGTTTTCAATTCACCCCTCCACTTT.